This paragraph reports one T cell receptor beta chain. This specimen comes from a study of blood T cells in healthy people across ages. With a J-beta primer mix and a sample-barcoded 5' primer, a second PCR ran about 7 to 12 cycles. A tag from a template-switch adaptor with 12 random nucleotides marked each cDNA molecule. In TCRdb, the 5' RACE reads were re-called with MiXCR into one record per CDR3 protein. The repertoire holds roughly 560,000 distinct CDR3 sequences, around 24% seen once, with approximately 8.7% in the top ten. Germline V gene data show CDR1 as MNHEY and CDR2 as SVGAGI. V gave up 0 bases and J gave up 0 bases, with 2 bases separating them. The CDR3 is made up of 14 amino acids. The sample was also reused in another study, on T cells of mothers and their children. As that report states: For each mother, over 9.5 million TCR beta CDR3 reads were obtained, and for each child, a few million. Relative to unrelated pairs, biologically related mother-child dyads exhibited marginally greater, non-significant overlap.

The sample taken for sequencing was blood. The sequence was obtained from a boy younger than 18 in good health. J is TRBJ1-4 and V is TRBV6-5; D gene ambiguous. The CDR3 region has the DNA TGTGCCAGCAGTTACTCGTCAACTAATGAAAAACTGTTTTTT. Translated: CASSYSSTNEKLFF.